These 7 T cell receptor beta chains share one sample of origin, sequenced in a study of spatial heterogeneity in lung cancer. Time point here: sample taken at primary tumor resection. Unsorted whole RNA samples from tumor, nontumor lung or frozen PBMC were sequenced. TCRdb independently ran MiXCR on the 5' RACE reads; one entry per CDR3 protein. The sample has more than 80,000 distinct CDR3 sequences, approximately 12% seen once. The sequencing here drew on PBMCs, taken at surgery. Source of these receptors: a male donor with early-stage non-small cell lung cancer.

V usage is TRBV5-1 and J usage is TRBJ1-1; a weak D match, TRBD1 (5 bases). Germline V gene lookup returns CDR1 SGHRS and CDR2 YFSETQ. The V gene lost 3 bases and the J gene lost 5 bases, with 8 bases spanning the gap. The length of the CDR3 is 12 residues. The CDR3 DNA follows: TGCGCCAGCAGCTGGGACGGTACTGAAGCTTTCTTT. This sequence encodes CASSWDGTEAFF. Drawing the rest from reference TRBV5-1 and TRBJ1-1, the complete variable domain is KAGVTQTPRYLIKTRGQQVTLSCSPISGHRSVSWYQQTPGQGLQFLFEYFSETQRNKGNFPGRFSGRQFSNSRSEMNVSTLELGDSALYLCASSWDGTEAFFGQGTRLTVV.

The rearrangement uses TRBV11-2 and TRBJ1-2; 8 positions match TRBD1. The trim removed 5 bases at V and 4 bases at J, leaving 6 bases unmatched. CDR1 is SGHAT and CDR2 is FQNNGV in the germline V gene. CDR3 size: 14 residues. The CDR3 loop is CASSPPDRVYGYTF. Written as DNA, the CDR3 is TGTGCCAGCAGCCCACCGGACAGGGTCTATGGCTACACCTTC.

This clonotype was detected only a few times. This chain connects TRBV11-2 to TRBJ2-2; TRBD2 matches at 13 bases. The CDR3 covers 19 residues. Germline CDR1 is SGHAT and CDR2 is FQNNGV. The ends lost 6 bases at V and 5 bases at J; junction bases unmatched: 15. The CDR3, as DNA: TGTGCCAGCAGTCTCCAGGGAGGACTAGCGGGAGTTCGAACCGGGGAGCTGTTTTTT. Amino acids: CASSLQGGLAGVRTGELFF. The full variable domain, rest sourced from reference TRBV11-2 and TRBJ2-2, is EAGVAQSPRYKIIEKRQSVAFWCNPISGHATLYWYQQILGQGPKLLIQFQNNGVVDDSQLPKDRFSAERLKGVDSTLKIQPAKLEDSAVYLCASSLQGGLAGVRTGELFFGEGSRLTVL.

This chain joins TRBV18 and TRBJ1-1; D not resolved. With 5 bases removed from V and 0 bases from J, the gap between germline ends came to 10 bases. CDR1 is KGHSH, CDR2 LQKENI, per germline. The CDR3 extends over 14 amino acids. The CDR3 here is CASSAPEMNTEAFF. In nucleotides, the CDR3 is TGTGCCAGCTCAGCCCCGGAGATGAACACTGAAGCTTTCTTT.

The table lists this clonotype with a few counts. The chain couples TRBV6-6 to TRBJ1-2, with unresolved D. The germline V and J ends were trimmed by 0 bases and 10 bases, with 9 bases remaining between them. The CDR3 spans 12 residues. CDR1 is MNHNY, CDR2 SVGAGI, per germline (reference sequence). The chain's CDR3 is CASSYSNIDYTF. CDR3 DNA: TGTGCCAGCAGTTACTCGAACATCGACTACACCTTC.

For this clonotype: A read error may account for a junction end that differs from germline. The rearrangement links TRBV28 to TRBJ2-6; D call uncertain. The CDR3 sequence is 13 residues long. CDR1 and CDR2 from the germline V gene are MDHEN and SYDVKM. In DNA form, the CDR3 reads TGTGCCAGCAGTTCCCCAGATCCGGGCCCTTTGTCTTTC. Encoded protein: CASSSPDPGPLSF.

The genes are TRBV5-1 and TRBJ2-7, with 8 bases that match TRBD1. CDR1 is SGHRS, CDR2 YFSETQ, per germline. The CDR3 is 15 amino acids. Trimming took 2 bases from V and 2 from J; bases not matched to a gene: 6. The chain's CDR3 is CASSFGTGNTYEQYF. CDR3 in DNA: TGCGCCAGCAGCTTCGGGACAGGCAACACCTACGAGCAGTACTTC.